These 2 T cell receptor beta chains originate from one sample sequenced in a study of blood T cell repertoires in COVID-19 (TCRdb year 2020). Library creation used the immunoSEQ multiplex PCR assay. The table comes from immuneACCESS by way of TCRdb, which keeps in-frame sequences with V and J called. Part of the clones is missing from these tables; in studies checked, under half for an unresolved V gene and the rest for unknown reasons. The sample records approximately 150,000 clones, about 80% of which are singletons. The ten top clones hold more than 7.5% of the sample. Sample: peripheral blood. The receptors shown here come from a woman in her 70s with acute or convalescent COVID-19.

The chain uses TRBV19 and TRBJ1-1; the match to TRBD1 covers 7 bases. The V and J ends lost 4 bases and 7 bases, in that order; junction bases with no gene match: 6. Germline-derived CDR1 and CDR2 are LNHDA and SQIVND (reference sequence). The CDR3 is 13 residues long. The CDR3 region is CASSNRGGDEAFF. CDR3 nucleotides: TGTGCCAGTAGTAACAGGGGCGGAGATGAAGCTTTCTTT.

This chain connects TRBV19 to TRBJ2-7, with D perhaps matching TRBD2 (6 bases). Between the trimmed V and J ends, which lost 3 bases and 7 bases, there was a span of 13 bases. Looked up from germline, CDR1 is LNHDA and CDR2 is SQIVND (reference sequence). The length of the CDR3 is 13 residues. CDR3 sequence (DNA): TGTGCCAGTAGTATGGGCAGGGCGGGAGAGCAGTACTTC. It is translated as CASSMGRAGEQYF.